The TCR beta chain described here comes from a study of regulatory T cells in long-lasting Graves disease listed by TCRdb under 2021. Broadly, across the study: To count as having persistent Graves' disease, a patient had to have received antithyroid drug treatment for over 5 years with TSH receptor autoantibodies remaining persistently positive. On average, persistent Graves' disease patients in the clinical cohort had been on antithyroid drugs for approximately ten years. Patients with persistent Graves' disease were compared with patients with newly diagnosed Graves' disease using TCR sequencing and RNA sequencing of peripheral blood. The study took place in China and was registered as a clinical trial. A total of roughly 35 samples underwent TCR sequencing: around 13 from persistent and some 20 from newly diagnosed Graves' disease patients.

The protocol used for the library was multiplex PCR. The sequencing machine was an Illumina HiSeq 4000. CDR3 regions were amplified by Arm-PCR with iRepertoire HTBI primers to construct TCR beta libraries. Gel purification was performed on PCR products prior to sequencing. The study's own analysis went as follows. Gene usage analysis of CDR3 amino acid clonotypes used the 55 to 65 TRBV and some 13 TRBJ segments found across samples. COPE and FqMerger were used to merge filtered high-quality paired reads into contigs. BLAST was used to align contigs to the IMGT TRBV, TRBD and TRBJ reference genes, and CDR3 was defined following IMGT. Any clonotype with a frequency above 0.1% was counted as a highly expanded clone. Shannon entropy was used to measure repertoire diversity, and the Gini coefficient was used to measure V-J evenness. A clonotype found in more than one individual was treated as public. TCRdb itself trimmed the public reads at Q25 with fastp, ran MiXCR and retained productive beta chains. Rows with one shared CDR3 protein collapse into an entry with the most common genes and DNA. TCRdb, not the authors, supplied the V and J calls. The sample records about 470,000 distinct CDR3 sequences, about a fifth of which are singletons. Jointly, the top ten make up 7% to 10% of the sample.

This specimen's time point label, per the study, means: persistent/refractory GD, antithyroid drugs over 5 years with positive TRAb. For both TCR sequencing and RNA sequencing, RNA was extracted from PBMCs using TRIzol. The diagnosis of Graves' disease was made according to American Thyroid Association guidelines. Patients were recruited from an endocrinology department in Xi'an, China. Each patient gave around 9 milliliters of peripheral blood, collected in an EDTA anticoagulant tube. Ficoll Paque Plus density gradient separation was used to isolate PBMCs, and no additional T cell sorting was done. An Agilent 2100 Bioanalyzer and agarose gel were used to assess RNA quality, and a NanoDrop 2000 was used to measure RNA concentration. After removal of 0 bases from V and 1 base from J, the junction retains 10 bases not matched to a gene. CDR1 and CDR2 (DFQATT, SNEGSKA) derive from the germline V gene (reference sequence). The CDR3 runs 18 amino acids, cysteine and phenylalanine included. Just the 54-base CDR3 DNA is kept, in frame starting at base 1.

General conclusions and limits of the study: As a limitation, the authors acknowledged that the small sample size may reduce accuracy. Only the TCR beta chain was sequenced and analyzed. Because the primary lesion, thyroid tissue, could not be accessed, the study looked at peripheral blood alone. TRBV28, TRBJ1-2 and TRBJ2-5 were preferentially used in persistent disease, while TRBV20-1 and TRBJ2-1 were favored in newly diagnosed disease. Patients with persistent disease shared more public clonotypes (about 2,700) than newly diagnosed patients did (more than 900). Compared with newly diagnosed patients, persistent Graves' disease patients had lower TCR Shannon entropy and fewer highly expanded clones, which suggests clonal expansion.

This clonotype appeared once. Its antigen remains undetermined. This sequence may be a read error, since a much larger clone differs from it by one base. The source of this sequence is a female donor with Graves disease. In this chain, TRBV20-1 is recombined with TRBJ2-1; TRBD2 lines up with 9 middle nucleotides. The specimen comprised peripheral blood mononuclear cells (PBMCs), sampled when the disease was refractory, from a patient treated with antithyroid drugs. In nucleotide form, the sequence is TGCAGTGCTAGAGATGATGGACTAGCGCGGCCTTCCTACAATGAGCAGTTCTTC. This gives the protein CSARDDGLARPSYNEQFF.